This paragraph covers one TCR beta chain sequence. Its specificity is not known. CDR3 size: 10 residues. V dropped 8 bases and J dropped 6 bases, with 7 bases sitting between them. CDR1 is SGHDN and CDR2 is FVKESK in the germline V gene. Some clones are missing from TCRdb's copy, which holds only in-frame ones; the method was immunoSEQ multiplex PCR. There are tens of thousands of clones in the sample; approximately 90% occur only once, and approximately 19% lies in the top ten. The sample belongs to a study of T cell responses to AZD1222 COVID-19 vaccine. The study's findings and limits: Of the AZD1222 recipients, only 6 or 7 were seropositive at baseline.

The receptor's source is an adult in good health. This sample comprised peripheral blood, obtained on day 0 of AZD1222 vaccination. The rearrangement joins TRBV14 to TRBJ1-2; D is undetermined. The CDR3, as DNA: TGTGCCAGCGGCCTGGATGGCTACACCTTC. It is translated as CASGLDGYTF.